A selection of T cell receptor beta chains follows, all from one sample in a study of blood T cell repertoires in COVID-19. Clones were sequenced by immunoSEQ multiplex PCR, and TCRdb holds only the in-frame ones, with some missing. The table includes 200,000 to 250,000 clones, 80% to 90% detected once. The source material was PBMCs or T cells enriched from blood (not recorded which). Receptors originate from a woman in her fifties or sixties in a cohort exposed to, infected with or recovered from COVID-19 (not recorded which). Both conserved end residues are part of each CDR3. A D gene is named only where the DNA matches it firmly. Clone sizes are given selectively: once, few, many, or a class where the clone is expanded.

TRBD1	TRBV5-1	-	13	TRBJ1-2	CASSDGQGYGYTF	TGCGCCAGCAGCGACGGACAGGGCTATGGCTACACCTTC
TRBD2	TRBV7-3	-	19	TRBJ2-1	CASSFNPRYSGGADNEQFF	TGTGCCAGCAGCTTTAACCCCCGCTACAGCGGGGGGGCCGACAATGAGCAGTTCTTC
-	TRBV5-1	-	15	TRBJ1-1	CASSLASGRGGEAFF	TGCGCCAGCAGCTTGGCCAGCGGTCGAGGAGGTGAAGCTTTCTTT
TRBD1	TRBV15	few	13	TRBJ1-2	CATQTGANYGYTF	TGTGCCACCCAGACAGGGGCTAACTATGGCTACACCTTC
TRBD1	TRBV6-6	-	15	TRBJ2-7	CASSPIGQGSNEQYF	TGTGCCAGCAGCCCCATAGGACAGGGTTCCAACGAGCAGTACTTC
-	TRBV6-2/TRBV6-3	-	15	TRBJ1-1	CASSYSTALNTEAFF	TGTGCCAGCAGTTACTCGACAGCCCTGAACACTGAAGCTTTCTTT
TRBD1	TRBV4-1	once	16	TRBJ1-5	CASSQVSGQRNQPQHF	TGCGCCAGCAGCCAAGTTTCGGGACAGCGGAATCAGCCCCAGCATTTT
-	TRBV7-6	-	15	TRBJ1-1	CASSLYAQANTEAFF	TGTGCCAGCAGCTTATACGCACAGGCGAACACTGAAGCTTTCTTT
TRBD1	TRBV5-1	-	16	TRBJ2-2	CASSPTGTENTGELFF	TGCGCCAGCAGCCCCACGGGGACAGAGAACACCGGGGAGCTGTTTTTT
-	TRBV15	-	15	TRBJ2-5	CATSRDQGRRETQYF	TGTGCCACCAGCAGAGACCAGGGTAGGCGAGAGACCCAGTACTTC
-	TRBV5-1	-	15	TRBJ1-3	CASSLADGRGNTIYF	TGCGCCAGCAGCTTGGCTGACGGGAGAGGAAACACCATATATTTT
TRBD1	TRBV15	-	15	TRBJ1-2	CATRPGQGGLYGYTF	TGTGCCACCAGGCCCGGACAGGGGGGACTCTATGGCTACACCTTC
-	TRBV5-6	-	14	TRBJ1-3	CASSYRGDGNTIYF	TGTGCCAGCAGCTACCGCGGAGATGGAAACACCATATATTTT
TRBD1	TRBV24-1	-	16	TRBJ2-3	CATSTTGAASTDTQYF	TGTGCCACCAGTACCACAGGGGCGGCTAGCACAGATACGCAGTATTTT
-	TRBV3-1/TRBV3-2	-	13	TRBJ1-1	CASSQSEGSGAFF	TGTGCCAGCAGCCAATCCGAGGGCAGTGGAGCTTTCTTT
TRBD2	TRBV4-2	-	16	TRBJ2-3	CASSQVQAGGTDTQYF	TGTGCCAGCAGCCAAGTTCAAGCGGGGGGCACAGATACGCAGTATTTT
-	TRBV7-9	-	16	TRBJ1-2	CASSLSSGGGNYGYTF	TGTGCCAGCAGCTTATCGTCGGGCGGGGGCAACTATGGCTACACCTTC
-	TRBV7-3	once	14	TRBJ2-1	CASSLDRWAHEQFF	TGTGCCAGCAGCCTAGACAGGTGGGCCCATGAGCAGTTCTTC
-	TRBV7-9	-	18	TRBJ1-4	CASSTTTRRMLHNEKLFF	TGTGCCAGCAGCACGACAACGAGACGGATGCTCCATAATGAAAAACTGTTTTTT
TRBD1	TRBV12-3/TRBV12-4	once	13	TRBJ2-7	CASRTQGAGEQYF	TGTGCCAGCAGAACACAGGGGGCTGGGGAGCAGTACTTC
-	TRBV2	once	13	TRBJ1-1	CASIRDSNTEAFF	TGTGCCAGCATACGAGACAGCAACACTGAAGCTTTCTTT
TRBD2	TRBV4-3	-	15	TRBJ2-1	CASSPTLAGENEQFF	TGCGCCAGCAGCCCTACCCTAGCGGGGGAGAATGAGCAGTTCTTC
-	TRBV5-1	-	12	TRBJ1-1	CASSLGVGEAFF	TGCGCCAGCAGCTTGGGAGTTGGTGAAGCTTTCTTT
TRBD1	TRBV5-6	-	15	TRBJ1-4	CASSQRTGSNEKLFF	TGTGCCAGCAGCCAGAGGACAGGGAGTAATGAAAAACTGTTTTTT
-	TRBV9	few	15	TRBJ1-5	CASSVEAGVHQPQHF	TGTGCCAGCAGCGTAGAGGCAGGGGTCCATCAGCCCCAGCATTTT
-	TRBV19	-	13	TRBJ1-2	CASSAGQNYGYTF	TGTGCCAGTAGCGCCGGACAGAACTATGGCTACACCTTC